The clone carrying this T cell receptor beta chain has only a few counts. The antigen is not known. The data were obtained in a study of T cell repertoires in cytomegalovirus infection. Whole-study context: Signatures in public TCR beta sequences pointed to both CMV infection and matching HLA type.

TCRdb passed the reads through MiXCR, listing each CDR3 protein once. The table lists approximately 500,000 distinct CDR3 sequences, 25% to 35% of them singletons, with roughly 15% in the top ten. V dropped 1 base and J dropped 6 bases, with 13 bases sitting between them. The CDR3 spans 14 residues. Germline CDR1 reads SGHAT; CDR2 reads FQNNGV. Study-level findings and limits: In two of eight donors, the top clonotype was HLA-C-restricted CMV-specific. Carriage of CMV together with the relevant HLA was identifiable through cumulative public TCR beta family frequency.

The rearrangement uses TRBV11-2 and TRBJ2-7; D gene ambiguous. This receptor was identified in a human donor in good health (CMV status not recorded). Some clones in this sample may be carry-over from other donors' samples. Sequenced here: cultured PBMCs, sampled from culture after CMV antigen stimulation. The DNA for the CDR3 is TGTGCCAGCAGCTTAGGATTGGGCAGTACCGAGCAGTACGTC. Translating gives CASSLGLGSTEQYV.